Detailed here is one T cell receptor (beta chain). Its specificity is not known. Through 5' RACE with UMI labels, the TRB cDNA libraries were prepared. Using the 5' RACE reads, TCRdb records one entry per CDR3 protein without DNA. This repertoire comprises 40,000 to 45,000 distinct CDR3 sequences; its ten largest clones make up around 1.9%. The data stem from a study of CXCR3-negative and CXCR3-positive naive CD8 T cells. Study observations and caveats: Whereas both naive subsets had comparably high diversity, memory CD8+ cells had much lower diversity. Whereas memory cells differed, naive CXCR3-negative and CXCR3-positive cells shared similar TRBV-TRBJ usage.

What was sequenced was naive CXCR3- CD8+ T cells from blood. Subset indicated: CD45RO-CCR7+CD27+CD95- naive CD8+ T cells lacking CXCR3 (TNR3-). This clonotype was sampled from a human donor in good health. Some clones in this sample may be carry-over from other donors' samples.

The CDR3 spells CASIRVGGETTSPQETQYF. The chain employs TRBV12-3 or TRBV12-4 and TRBJ2-5; the D call from TCRdb, TRBD2, cannot be confirmed without DNA. This CDR3 contains 19 residues.